The clone carrying this T cell receptor beta chain has more than one count but fewer than ten. The target antigen is unknown. The data belong to a study of T-cell memory formation after mild COVID-19. Broader study findings: Shrinking CD4+ clones resided mostly in CM and EM, and CD8+ ones in EMRA.

TCRdb processed the 5' RACE reads anew with MiXCR; each CDR3 protein has one entry. The data hold a few hundred thousand distinct CDR3 sequences, with 20% to 25% observed a single time. Trimming removed 8 bases at V and 8 bases at J, with 12 bases between. This CDR3 is 11 amino acids long. The V gene's germline CDR1 is MDHEN and CDR2 SYDVKM. The sequence was obtained from a man aged 18-30 years who had mild COVID-19 (a few samples of this study predate the infection). Cell type and time point are not known. The chain links TRBV28 to TRBJ1-2; D call uncertain. The specimen was PBMCs or a T cell subset sorted from them (not recorded which). CDR3 sequence (DNA): TGTGCCAGCCGCCGAAACCAGGGCTACACCTTC. It translates to CASRRNQGYTF.